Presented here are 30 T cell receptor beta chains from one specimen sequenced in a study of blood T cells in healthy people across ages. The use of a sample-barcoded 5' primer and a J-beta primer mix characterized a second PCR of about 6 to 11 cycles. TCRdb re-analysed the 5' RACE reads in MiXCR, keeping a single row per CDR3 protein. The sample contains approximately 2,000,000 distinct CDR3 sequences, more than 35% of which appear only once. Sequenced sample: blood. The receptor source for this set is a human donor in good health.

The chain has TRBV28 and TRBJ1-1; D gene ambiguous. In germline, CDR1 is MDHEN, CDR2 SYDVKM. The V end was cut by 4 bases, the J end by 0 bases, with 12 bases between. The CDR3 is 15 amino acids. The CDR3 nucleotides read TGTGCCAGCAGTTCCGAGGGTGAGGTGAACACTGAAGCTTTCTTT. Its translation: CASSSEGEVNTEAFF.

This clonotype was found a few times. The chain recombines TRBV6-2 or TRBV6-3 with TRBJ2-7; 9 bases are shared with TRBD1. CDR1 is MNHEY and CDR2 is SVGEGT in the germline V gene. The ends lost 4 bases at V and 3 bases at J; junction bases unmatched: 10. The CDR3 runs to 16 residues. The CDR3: CASSFISGTGFYEQYF. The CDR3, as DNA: TGTGCCAGCAGTTTCATTAGTGGGACAGGGTTCTACGAGCAGTACTTC.

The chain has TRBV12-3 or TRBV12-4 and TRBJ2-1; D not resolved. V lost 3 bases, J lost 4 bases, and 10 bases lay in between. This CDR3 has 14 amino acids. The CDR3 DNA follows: TGTGCCAGCAGTTTTGAGACATCTTACAATGAGCAGTTCTTC. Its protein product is CASSFETSYNEQFF.

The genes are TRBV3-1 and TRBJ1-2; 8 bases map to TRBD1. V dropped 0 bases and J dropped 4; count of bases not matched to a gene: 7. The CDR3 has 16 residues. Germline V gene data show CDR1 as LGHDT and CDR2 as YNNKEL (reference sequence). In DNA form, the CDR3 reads TGTGCCAGCAGCCAAGATCCGCAGGGGGCGCGCTATGGCTACACCTTC. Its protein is CASSQDPQGARYGYTF.

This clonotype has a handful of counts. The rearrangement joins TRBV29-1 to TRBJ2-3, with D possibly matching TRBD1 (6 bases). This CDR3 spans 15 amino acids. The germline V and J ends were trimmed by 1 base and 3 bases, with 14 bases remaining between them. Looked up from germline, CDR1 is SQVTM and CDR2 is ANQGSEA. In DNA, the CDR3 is TGCAGCGTTGAAGTCTCAGGGGAGCTTACAGATACGCAGTATTTT. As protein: CSVEVSGELTDTQYF.

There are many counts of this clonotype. CDR3 protein: CSVTTGFGETQYF. In nucleotides, the CDR3 is TGCAGCGTTACCACAGGGTTTGGAGAGACCCAGTACTTC. The rearrangement links TRBV29-1 to TRBJ2-5; possibly TRBD1 for D (6 bases). The CDR3 has 13 amino acids. V was shortened by 5 bases and J by 4 bases, with 14 bases between the two germline ends. In germline, CDR1 is SQVTM, CDR2 ANQGSEA.

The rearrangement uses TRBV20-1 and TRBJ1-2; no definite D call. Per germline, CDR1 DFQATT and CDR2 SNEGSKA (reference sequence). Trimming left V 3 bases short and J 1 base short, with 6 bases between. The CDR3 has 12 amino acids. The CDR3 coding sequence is TGCAGTGCTAGGCTCGTTAACTATGGCTACACCTTC. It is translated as CSARLVNYGYTF.

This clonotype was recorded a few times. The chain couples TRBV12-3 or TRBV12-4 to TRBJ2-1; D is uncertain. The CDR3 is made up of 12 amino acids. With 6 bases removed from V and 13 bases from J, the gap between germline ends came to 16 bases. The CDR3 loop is CASSWTVISQFF. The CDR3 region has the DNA TGTGCCAGCAGCTGGACGGTGATAAGCCAGTTCTTC.

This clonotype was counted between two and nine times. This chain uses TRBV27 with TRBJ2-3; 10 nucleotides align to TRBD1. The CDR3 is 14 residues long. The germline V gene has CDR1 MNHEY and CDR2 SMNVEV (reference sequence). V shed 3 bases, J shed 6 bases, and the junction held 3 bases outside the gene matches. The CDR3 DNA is TGTGCCAGCAGTTTGTGGGGACAGGGGGATACGCAGTATTTT. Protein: CASSLWGQGDTQYF.

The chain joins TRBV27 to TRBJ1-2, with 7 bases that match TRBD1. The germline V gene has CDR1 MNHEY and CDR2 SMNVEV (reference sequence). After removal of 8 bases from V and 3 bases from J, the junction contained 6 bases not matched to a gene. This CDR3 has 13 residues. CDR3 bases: TGTGCCAGCGCGCTGACAGGGTACTATGGCTACACCTTC. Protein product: CASALTGYYGYTF.

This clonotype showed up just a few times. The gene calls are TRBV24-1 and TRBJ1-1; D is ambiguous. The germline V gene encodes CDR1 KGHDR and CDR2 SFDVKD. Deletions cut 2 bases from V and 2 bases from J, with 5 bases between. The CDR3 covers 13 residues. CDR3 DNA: TGTGCCACCAGTGATTACGGAAACACTGAAGCTTTCTTT. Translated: CATSDYGNTEAFF.

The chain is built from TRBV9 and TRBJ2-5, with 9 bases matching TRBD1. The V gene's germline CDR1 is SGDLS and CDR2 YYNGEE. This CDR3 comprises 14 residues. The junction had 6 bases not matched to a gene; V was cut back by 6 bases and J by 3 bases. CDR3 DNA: TGTGCCAGCACCATCGGGACAGGGAAAGAGACCCAGTACTTC. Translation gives CASTIGTGKETQYF.

DNA of the CDR3: TGTGCCAGCAGCTTCTTTGCGCCTTTAGGGGGGGGCGTTTTCTATGAGCAGTACTTC. It specifies CASSFFAPLGGGVFYEQYF. The J gene is TRBJ2-7, the V gene TRBV11-2; weak D call: TRBD2 (7 bases). The V and J ends lost 3 bases and 7 bases respectively, with 31 bases between them. Germline CDR1 reads SGHAT; CDR2 reads FQNNGV. CDR3 length: 19 amino acids. Together with reference TRBV11-2 and TRBJ2-7, the CDR3 gives the full variable domain: EAGVAQSPRYKIIEKRQSVAFWCNPISGHATLYWYQQILGQGPKLLIQFQNNGVVDDSQLPKDRFSAERLKGVDSTLKIQPAKLEDSAVYLCASSFFAPLGGGVFYEQYFGPGTRLTVT.

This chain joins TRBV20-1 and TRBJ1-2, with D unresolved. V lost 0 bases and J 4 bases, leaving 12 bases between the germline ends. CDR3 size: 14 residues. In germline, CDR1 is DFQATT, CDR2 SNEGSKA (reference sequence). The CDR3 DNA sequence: TGCAGTGCTAGAGATCTCAGAGATTCCTATGGCTACACCTTC. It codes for CSARDLRDSYGYTF.

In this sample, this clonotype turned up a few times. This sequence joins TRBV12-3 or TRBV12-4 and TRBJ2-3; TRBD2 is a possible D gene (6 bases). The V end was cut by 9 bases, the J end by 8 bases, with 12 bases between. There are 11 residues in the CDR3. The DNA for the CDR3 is TGTGCCAGTGGGACTGCAGGTACGCAGTATTTT. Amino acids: CASGTAGTQYF.

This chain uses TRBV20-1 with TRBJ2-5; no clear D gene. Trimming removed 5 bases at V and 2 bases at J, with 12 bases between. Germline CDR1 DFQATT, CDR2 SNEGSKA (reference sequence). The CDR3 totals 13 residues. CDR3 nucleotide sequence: TGCAGTGCTCTCGGAACCTTACAAGAGACCCAGTACTTC. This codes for CSALGTLQETQYF.

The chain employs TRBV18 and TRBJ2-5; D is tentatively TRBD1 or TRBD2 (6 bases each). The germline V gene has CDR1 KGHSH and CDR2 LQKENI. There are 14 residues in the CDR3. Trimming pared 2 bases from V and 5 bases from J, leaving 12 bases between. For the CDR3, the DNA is TGTGCCAGCTCACCAATAGGGGGGCACGAGACCCAGTACTTC. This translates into CASSPIGGHETQYF.

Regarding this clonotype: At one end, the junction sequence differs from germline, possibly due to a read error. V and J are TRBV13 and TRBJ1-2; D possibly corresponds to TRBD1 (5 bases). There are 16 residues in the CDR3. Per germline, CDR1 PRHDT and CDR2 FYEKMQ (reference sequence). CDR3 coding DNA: TGTGCCGGCAGCTTATTCGCTTTAAGGGGACTTAATGGCTACACCTTC. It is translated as CAGSLFALRGLNGYTF.

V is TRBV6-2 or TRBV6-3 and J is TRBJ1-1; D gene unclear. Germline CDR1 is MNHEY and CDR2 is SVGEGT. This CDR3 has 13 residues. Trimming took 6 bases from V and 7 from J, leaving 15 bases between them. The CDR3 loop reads CASSSIHGREAFF. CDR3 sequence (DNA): TGTGCCAGCAGCTCGATACATGGCCGTGAAGCTTTCTTT.

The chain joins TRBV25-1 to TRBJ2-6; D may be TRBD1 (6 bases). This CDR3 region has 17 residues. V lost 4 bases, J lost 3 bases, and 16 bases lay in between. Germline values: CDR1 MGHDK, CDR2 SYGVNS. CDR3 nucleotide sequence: TGTGCCAGCAGTGCCCCAACAGGGAAAAGTGGGGCCAACGTCCTGACTTTC. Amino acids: CASSAPTGKSGANVLTF. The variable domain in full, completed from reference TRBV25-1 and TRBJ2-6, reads EADIYQTPRYLVIGTGKKITLECSQTMGHDKMYWYQQDPGMELHLIHYSYGVNSTEKGDLSSESTVSRIRTEHFPLTLESARPSHTSQYLCASSAPTGKSGANVLTFGAGSRLTVL.

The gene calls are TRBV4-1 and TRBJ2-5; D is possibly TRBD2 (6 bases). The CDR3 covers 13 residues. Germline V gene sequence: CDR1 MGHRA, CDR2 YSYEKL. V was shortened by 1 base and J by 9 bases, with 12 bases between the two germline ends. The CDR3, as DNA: TGCGCCAGCAGCCAAGCGGGGGTTGAGGCCCAGTACTTC. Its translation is CASSQAGVEAQYF.

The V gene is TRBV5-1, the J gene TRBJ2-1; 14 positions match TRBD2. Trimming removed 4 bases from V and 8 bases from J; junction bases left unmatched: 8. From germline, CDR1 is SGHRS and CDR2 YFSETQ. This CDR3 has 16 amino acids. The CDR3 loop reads CASSTGLAGAWDEQFF. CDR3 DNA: TGCGCCAGCAGCACGGGACTAGCGGGGGCGTGGGATGAGCAGTTCTTC. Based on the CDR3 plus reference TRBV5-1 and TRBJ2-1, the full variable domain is KAGVTQTPRYLIKTRGQQVTLSCSPISGHRSVSWYQQTPGQGLQFLFEYFSETQRNKGNFPGRFSGRQFSNSRSEMNVSTLELGDSALYLCASSTGLAGAWDEQFFGPGTRLTVL.

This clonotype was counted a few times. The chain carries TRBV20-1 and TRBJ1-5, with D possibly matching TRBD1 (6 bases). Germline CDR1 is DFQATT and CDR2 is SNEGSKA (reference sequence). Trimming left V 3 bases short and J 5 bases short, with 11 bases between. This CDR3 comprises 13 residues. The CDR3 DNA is TGCAGTGCTAGTAGGCCAGGGGATCAGCCCCAGCATTTT. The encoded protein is CSASRPGDQPQHF.

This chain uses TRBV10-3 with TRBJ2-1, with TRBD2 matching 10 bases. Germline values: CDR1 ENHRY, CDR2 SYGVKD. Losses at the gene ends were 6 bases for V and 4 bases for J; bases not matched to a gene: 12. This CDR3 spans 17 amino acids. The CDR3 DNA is TGTGCCATCAGCAGTAGCGGGGGGACCGTTTCGTACAATGAGCAGTTCTTC. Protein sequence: CAISSSGGTVSYNEQFF.

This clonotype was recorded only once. The CDR3 DNA is TGCAGTCCGAGGCCTTATCAAGAGACCCAGTACTTC. The encoded protein is CSPRPYQETQYF. The rearrangement uses TRBV20-1 and TRBJ2-5; D unclear. The length of the CDR3 is 12 residues. Germline V gene lookup returns CDR1 DFQATT and CDR2 SNEGSKA (reference sequence). V dropped 8 bases and J dropped 2 bases, with 12 bases sitting between them.

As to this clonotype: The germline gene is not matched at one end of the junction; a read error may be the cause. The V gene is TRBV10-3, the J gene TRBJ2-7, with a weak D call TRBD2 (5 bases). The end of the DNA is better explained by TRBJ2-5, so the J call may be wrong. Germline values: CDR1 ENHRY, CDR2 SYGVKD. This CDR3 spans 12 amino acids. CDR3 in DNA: TGTGCCATCGGTGAGACTACGGAGACCCAGTACTTC. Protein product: CAIGETTETQYF.

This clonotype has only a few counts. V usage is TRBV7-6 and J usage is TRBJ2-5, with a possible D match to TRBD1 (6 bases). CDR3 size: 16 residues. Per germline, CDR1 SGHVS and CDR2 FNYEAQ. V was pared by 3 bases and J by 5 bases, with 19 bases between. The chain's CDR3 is CASSFTSFKTGETQYF. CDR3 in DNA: TGTGCCAGCAGCTTCACAAGCTTTAAGACAGGCGAGACCCAGTACTTC.

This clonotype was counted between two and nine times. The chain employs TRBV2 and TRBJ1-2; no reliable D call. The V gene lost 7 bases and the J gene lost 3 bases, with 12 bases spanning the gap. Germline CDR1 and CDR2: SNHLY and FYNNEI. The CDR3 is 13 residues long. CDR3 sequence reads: CASTYTIDYGYTF. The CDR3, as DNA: TGTGCCAGCACTTACACCATCGACTATGGCTACACCTTC.

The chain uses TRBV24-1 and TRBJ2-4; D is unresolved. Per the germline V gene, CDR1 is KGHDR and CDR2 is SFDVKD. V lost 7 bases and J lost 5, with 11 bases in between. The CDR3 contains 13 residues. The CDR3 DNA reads TGTGCCACCAGAACCCCCCAGGAAAACATTCAGTACTTC. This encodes CATRTPQENIQYF.

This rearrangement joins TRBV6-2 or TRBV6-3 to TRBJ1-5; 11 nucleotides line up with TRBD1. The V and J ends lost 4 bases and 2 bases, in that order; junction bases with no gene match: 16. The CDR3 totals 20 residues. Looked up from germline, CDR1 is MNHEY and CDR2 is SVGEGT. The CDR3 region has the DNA TGTGCCAGCAGTTCCCCACGTGGGGACAGGGGGAAAGGGGGCAATCAGCCCCAGCATTTT. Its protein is CASSSPRGDRGKGGNQPQHF.